This passage covers 18 T cell receptor beta chains from one sample sequenced in a study of cytomegalovirus exposure and HLA in healthy donors. The PCR had 60 Vbeta and 13 Jbeta primers. Repertoires were generated with immunoSEQ multiplex PCR, while TCRdb's copy carries only in-frame clones and drops some. The sample shows fewer than 200,000 clones, around 90% of them seen only once. Sequencing input: PBMCs. The receptors come from a boy aged 2 to 10 in good health and CMV-seronegative.

V gene TRBV7-9 combines with J gene TRBJ2-3; possible D gene TRBD2, 5 bases. The CDR3 has 14 residues. CDR1 SEHNR and CDR2 FQNEAQ come from the germline V gene (reference sequence). Trimming pared 8 bases from V and 0 bases from J, leaving 12 bases between. Written as DNA, the CDR3 is TGTGCCAGCCCACGGGGAGTAAGCACAGATACGCAGTATTTT. This sequence encodes CASPRGVSTDTQYF. The full variable domain, in which reference TRBV7-9 and TRBJ2-3 provide the parts outside the CDR3, is DTGVSQNPRHKITKRGQNVTFRCDPISEHNRLYWYRQTLGQGPEFLTYFQNEAQLEKSRLLSDRFSAERPKGSFSTLEIQRTEQGDSAMYLCASPRGVSTDTQYFGPGTRLTVL.

Here the CDR3 reads CSARQGANQPQHF. DNA for the CDR3: TGCAGCGCGAGACAGGGGGCGAATCAGCCCCAGCATTTT. The rearrangement uses TRBV29-1 and TRBJ1-5, with 10 bases matching TRBD1. CDR1 is SQVTM, CDR2 ANQGSEA, per germline. V dropped 7 bases and J dropped 4; count of bases not matched to a gene: 4. CDR3 length equals 13 residues.

This clone turned up a few times. This chain connects TRBV7-9 to TRBJ1-1; TRBD1 might be the D (5 bases). The germline V gene encodes CDR1 SEHNR and CDR2 FQNEAQ (reference sequence). The V end lost 5 bases, the J end lost 3 bases, and 13 bases lay between the germline ends. This CDR3 contains 14 residues. In DNA form, the CDR3 reads TGTGCCAGCAGCGCAAGGACATGGGACACTGAAGCTTTCTTT. As protein: CASSARTWDTEAFF.

The chain carries TRBV28 and TRBJ2-7, with a weak D call TRBD2 (6 bases). Trimming shortened V by 2 bases and J by 2 bases, and 10 bases separated the two germline ends. The CDR3 spans 14 residues. The germline CDR1 and CDR2 sequences are MDHEN and SYDVKM. Written as DNA, the CDR3 is TGTGCCAGCAGTTTAGCGGGGCCGGCCTACGAGCAGTACTTC. Its protein product is CASSLAGPAYEQYF.

The chain uses TRBV27 and TRBJ2-7; tentatively, D is TRBD2 (5 bases). Germline V gene sequence: CDR1 MNHEY, CDR2 SMNVEV (reference sequence). The CDR3 totals 14 residues. V was trimmed by 0 bases and J by 4 bases, leaving 10 bases between them. Here the CDR3 DNA reads TGTGCCAGCAGTTTATCCGGGGTCTGGTACGAGCAGTACTTC. Its translation: CASSLSGVWYEQYF.

This chain connects TRBV7-2 to TRBJ2-3; 8 bases agree with TRBD1. Germline V gives CDR1 SGHTA, CDR2 FQGNSA. The V segment lost 6 bases and the J segment 0 bases; nucleotides outside the gene matches: 2. The CDR3 sequence is 14 residues long. Written as DNA, the CDR3 is TGTGCCAGCAGTCGGGACAGGAGCACAGATACGCAGTATTTT. This encodes CASSRDRSTDTQYF. The full variable domain, completed using reference TRBV7-2 and TRBJ2-3, is GAGVSQSPSNKVTEKGKDVELRCDPISGHTALYWYRQSLGQGLEFLIYFQGNSAPDKSGLPSDRFSAERTGGSVSTLTIQRTQQEDSAVYLCASSRDRSTDTQYFGPGTRLTVL.

V gene TRBV10-3 combines with J gene TRBJ2-5, with 9 nucleotides matching TRBD2. This CDR3 contains 15 residues. Germline assignment: CDR1 ENHRY and CDR2 SYGVKD. V was pared by 3 bases and J by 4 bases, with 6 bases of the junction left unmatched. DNA for the CDR3: TGTGCCATCAGTGACCCGCGGGGGGGCGGAGAGACCCAGTACTTC. It yields the protein CAISDPRGGGETQYF.

The chain couples TRBV7-9 to TRBJ1-2, with TRBD1 matching 7 bases. V lost 7 bases, J lost 6 bases, and 5 bases stayed unmatched. CDR3 length: 12 amino acids. CDR1 and CDR2 (germline): SEHNR, FQNEAQ (reference sequence). The CDR3 DNA sequence: TGTGCCAGCACAGAGGGGGCGCATGGCTACACCTTC. Protein product: CASTEGAHGYTF.

CDR3 in amino acids: CASRGQGFTNEQFF. In DNA form, the CDR3 reads TGCGCCAGCAGAGGGCAGGGGTTTACGAATGAGCAGTTCTTC. V and J are TRBV5-1 and TRBJ2-1, with D possibly matching TRBD1 (6 bases). This CDR3 comprises 14 residues. V lost 5 bases and J 7 bases, leaving 16 bases between the germline ends. Germline V gives CDR1 SGHRS, CDR2 YFSETQ.

The chain recombines TRBV19 with TRBJ1-1; D not resolved. V gave up 4 bases and J gave up 1 base, with 4 bases separating them. This CDR3 has 12 residues. The germline V gene encodes CDR1 LNHDA and CDR2 SQIVND (reference sequence). The CDR3 DNA follows: TGTGCCAGTAGTACGAGGAACACTGAAGCTTTCTTT. This translates into CASSTRNTEAFF.

This chain links TRBV2 with TRBJ2-2; TRBD1 matches at 10 bases. With V trimmed by 7 bases and J by 5 bases, 4 bases remained unmatched. The CDR3 is 14 amino acids. The V gene's germline CDR1 is SNHLY and CDR2 FYNNEI. Written as DNA, the CDR3 is TGTGCCAGCACGACAGGGGGCGGGACCGGGGAGCTGTTTTTT. Translation gives CASTTGGGTGELFF.

The J gene is TRBJ1-1, the V gene TRBV5-1; TRBD1 matches 10 bases. This CDR3 region has 15 residues. The germline CDR1 and CDR2 sequences are SGHRS and YFSETQ. After removal of 7 bases from V and 1 base from J, the junction contained 7 bases not matched to a gene. The CDR3 reads CASAQRQGANTEAFF. In DNA, the CDR3 is TGCGCCAGCGCCCAGAGACAGGGGGCGAACACTGAAGCTTTCTTT.

This clone has just a few counts. This chain uses TRBV5-1 with TRBJ2-6, with TRBD1 matching 10 bases. This CDR3 region has 16 residues. CDR1 is SGHRS and CDR2 is YFSETQ in the germline V gene. J was trimmed by 4 bases and V by 4 bases; bases with no gene match: 5. CDR3 sequence reads: CASSTDRGMGANVLTF. As DNA, the CDR3 is TGCGCCAGCAGCACGGACAGGGGGATGGGGGCCAACGTCCTGACTTTC.

As to this clone: At one of its ends the junction is not consistent with the germline gene, which may arise from a read error. V usage is TRBV7-9 and J usage is TRBJ1-2; 8 positions match TRBD1. This CDR3 is built from 15 residues. Per the germline V gene, CDR1 is SEHNR and CDR2 is FQNEAQ (reference sequence). CDR3 DNA: TGTTCCAGCAGCTTTCAGGGGGCGGGGTACTATGGCTACACCTTC. Amino acid sequence: CSSSFQGAGYYGYTF.

This clone was seen once. The chain combines TRBV27 with TRBJ2-3, with D perhaps matching TRBD2 (5 bases). Germline lookup yields CDR1 MNHEY and CDR2 SMNVEV (reference sequence). Trimming removed 0 bases from V and 1 base from J, with 8 bases in between. This CDR3 has 15 residues. The CDR3 region is CASSLSRARTDTQYF. CDR3 DNA sequence: TGTGCCAGCAGTTTATCGAGGGCCCGCACAGATACGCAGTATTTT.

This clone showed up just a few times. This rearrangement joins TRBV5-6 to TRBJ1-4; D unclear. This CDR3 is 12 amino acids long. V gave up 0 bases and J gave up 6 bases, with 3 bases separating them. The germline CDR1 and CDR2 sequences are SGHDT and YYEEEE. The CDR3 here is CASSLADEKLFF. The CDR3 DNA follows: TGTGCCAGCAGCTTGGCGGATGAAAAACTGTTTTTT.

The chain employs TRBV4-1 and TRBJ2-5, with a possible D match to TRBD2 (6 bases). This CDR3 region has 14 residues. V was shortened by 4 bases and J by 2 bases, with 11 bases between the two germline ends. The V gene's germline CDR1 is MGHRA and CDR2 YSYEKL. The CDR3 DNA follows: TGCGCCAGCAGCCCCGGCGGGGCTCAAGAGACCCAGTACTTC. Amino acid sequence: CASSPGGAQETQYF.

The gene calls are TRBV27 and TRBJ2-1; weak D call: TRBD1 (6 bases). This CDR3 is 12 amino acids long. The V gene lost 10 bases and the J gene lost 7 bases, with 14 bases spanning the gap. CDR1 is MNHEY, CDR2 SMNVEV, per germline (reference sequence). CDR3 sequence reads: CATKGGLNEQFF. The CDR3 coding sequence is TGTGCCACCAAAGGGGGTTTGAATGAGCAGTTCTTC.